This section outlines one T cell receptor beta chain sequence together with its context. This clonotype was seen more than once but under ten times. No antigen is known for it. No base quality values were provided; no much bigger clone lies one nucleotide off. From the cysteine through the phenylalanine, the CDR3 covers 16 amino acids. Of the read, only the CDR3 DNA is kept; its 48 bases are in frame from base 1. Based on the germline V gene (reference sequence), the CDR1 and CDR2 sequences are DFQATT and SNEGSKA. V is cut back by 6 bases and J by 4 bases, with 11 bases in the junction unmatched. Donors were 39 systemically healthy Caucasian individuals from Russia aged 6 to 90 years. Each donor gave around 9.8 milliliters of peripheral blood, collected into EDTA-treated Vacutainer tubes. Ficoll-Paque density-gradient centrifugation was used to isolate PBMCs, with at least 6 million per sample. Trizol reagent was used to extract total RNA from PBMCs, with at least 5 micrograms per sample. The percentages of naive CD45RAhigh/CD27high T cells were determined by flow cytometry on a PBMC aliquot from every donor.

Preparation of the library involved 5' RACE. The data were produced on an Illumina HiSeq 2500. The second PCR ran for about 7 to 11 cycles and used a J-beta primer mix along with a sample-barcoded 5' primer. A template-switch 5' adaptor carrying 12 random nucleotides introduced a unique molecular identifier onto each TCR beta cDNA molecule. At least 2.5 million CDR3-containing paired-end reads were obtained from each sample. All of the RNA was converted into first-strand cDNA using the Mint cDNA synthesis kit, with a TRBC-specific oligonucleotide serving as the primer. All cDNA was treated with uracil-DNA glycosylase and then went through a first 18-cycle PCR with the universal primers M1SS and BC2_uni_R. The authors processed their data as follows. For normalization, 1 million high-quality reads, each with a distinct molecular identifier, were randomly selected from each sample. Reads with shared molecular identifiers were discarded instead of being binned into consensus sequences. MiTCR, set to a Q25 quality threshold and the strictest error-elimination algorithm, was used for CDR3 identification, clonotype clustering and error correction. A nonparametric unseen species model with Euler transformation was used to estimate a lower bound on total TCR beta diversity. Using fastp at Q25 and MiXCR, TCRdb reprocessed the public reads and kept productive beta chains. Each record represents a unique CDR3 protein, reported with the most common genes and DNA among its rows. The authors' filters were not applied to this entry. In all, the sample holds approximately 800,000 distinct CDR3 sequences, and approximately 25% of those were seen once. The ten largest clones take up under 4.5% of the sample.

The data belong to a study of blood T cells in healthy people across ages (dated by TCRdb to between 2014 and 2017). Study-level background: In model experiments, roughly one uniquely barcoded TCR beta cDNA molecule per two T cells was captured by template switching. Using deep sequencing normalized with unique cDNA molecular identifiers, the study measured how TCR beta repertoire diversity changes with age. Donors were grouped into four age groups: young (average roughly 17 years), middle-aged (about 40), aged (about 60) and long-lived (roughly 80). Two additional independent replicas of 1 million unique cDNA reads from the same blood draw were analyzed for two donors (one aged 18 to 30 and one aged 80 or older).

Summary of the overall study and its limitations: Compared with the aged group, more naive CD4+ T cells, fewer expanded clones and increased TCR diversity were shown by the long-lived group, suggesting age selection. As age increased, observed TCR beta diversity per million T cells dropped in a roughly linear way, and a significant reduction was already evident by age 40. Estimates of total diversity from one million sequenced T cells were regarded as lower bounds and underestimates. Observed TCR beta diversity correlated strongly with the percentage of naive T cells measured by flow cytometry. Bulk unsorted PBMC profiling prevented conclusive comparison of naive and antigen-experienced compartments. Donor CMV infection status was unknown, potentially confounding age-related changes in expanded clonotypes.

The same data also went into a second study, on T cells of mothers and their children. The second study also describes: Nine systemically healthy Caucasian individuals served as donors, namely three mothers together with their six children. cDNA synthesis consumed the entire amount of extracted RNA, loaded at roughly 1.5 ug RNA in each 15 ul reaction. Sample barcodes and 2-4 random nucleotides were added via the M1S primer in the second PCR. Each mother yielded over 9.5 million TCR beta CDR3 reads and each child 2.5 million to 3 million reads. Thymic selection similarly shapes TCR recombination output in related and unrelated pairs, with minor effect from inherited differences. Related mother-child pairs always showed normalized repertoire overlap that was slightly higher than in unrelated mother-child pairs, though the difference was never significant. With a sensitivity of 90 to 100 clones per million clonotypes, no persistent microchimeric T cell clones were detected. To look for features that set related mother-child pairs apart from unrelated individuals, the researchers ran deep NGS to compare the TCR beta repertoires of mothers and children. On average, the children were around 11 +/- 4 years old, while the mothers were approximately 41 +/- 4 years old. After adapters were ligated using NEBNext reagents, the libraries underwent 100+100 nt paired-end sequencing on an Illumina HiSeq 2000. Mother and child libraries were prepared a month apart and sequenced in separate runs to prevent cross-contamination. For each donor, somewhere between about 450,000 and 2,200,000 distinct TCR beta clonotypes were identified. Naive TCR beta clonotypes were estimated from low-frequency clonotypes matched to each donor's FACS-determined naive share, without sorting.

The sequencing input was blood. The sequence joins TRBV20-1 to TRBJ2-5; TRBD2 lines up with 13 middle nucleotides. This receptor was identified in a boy younger than 18 in good health. CDR3 region: CSANPLLAGGGETQYF. DNA sequence: TGCAGTGCAAACCCACTACTAGCGGGAGGGGGAGAGACCCAGTACTTC.